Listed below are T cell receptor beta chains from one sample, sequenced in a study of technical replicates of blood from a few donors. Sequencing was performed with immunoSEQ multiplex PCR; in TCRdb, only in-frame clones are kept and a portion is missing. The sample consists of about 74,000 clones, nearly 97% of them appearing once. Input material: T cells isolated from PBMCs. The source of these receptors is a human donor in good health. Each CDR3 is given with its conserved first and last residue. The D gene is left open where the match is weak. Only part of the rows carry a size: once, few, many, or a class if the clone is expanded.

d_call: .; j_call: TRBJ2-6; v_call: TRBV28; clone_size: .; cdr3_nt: TGTGCCAGCAGTTTGGTACAAGAGGGATCAGGGGCCAACGTCCTGACTTTC; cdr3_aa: CASSLVQEGSGANVLTF
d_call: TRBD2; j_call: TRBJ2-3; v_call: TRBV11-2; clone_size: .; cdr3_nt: TGTGCCAGCAGCTTAGCTAAGGGGACTAGCGGGCTAACTGAAGCGCAGTATTTT; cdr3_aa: CASSLAKGTSGLTEAQYF
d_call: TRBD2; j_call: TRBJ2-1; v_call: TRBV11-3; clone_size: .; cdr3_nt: TGTGCCAGCAGCTTAGATAGCGGGCCTACACCCAATGAGCAGTTCTTC; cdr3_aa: CASSLDSGPTPNEQFF
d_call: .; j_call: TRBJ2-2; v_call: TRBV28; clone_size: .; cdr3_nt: TGTGCCAGCAGCGCAGGGCCCGGGGAGCTGTTTTTT; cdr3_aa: CASSAGPGELFF
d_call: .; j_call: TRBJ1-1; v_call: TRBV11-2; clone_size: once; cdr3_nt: TGTGCCAGCAGCGAAAGCAGGCATCTGAACACTGAAGCTTTCTTT; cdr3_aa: CASSESRHLNTEAFF
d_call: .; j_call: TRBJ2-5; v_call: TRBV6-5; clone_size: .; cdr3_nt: TGTGCCAGCAGTTACTCGGTTCCGGGCGGGCAAGAGACCCAGTACTTC; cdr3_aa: CASSYSVPGGQETQYF
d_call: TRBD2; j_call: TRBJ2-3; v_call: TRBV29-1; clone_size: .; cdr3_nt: TGCAGCGTCTCCGGACTAGCAGCTAGCACAGATACGCAGTATTTT; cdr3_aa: CSVSGLAASTDTQYF
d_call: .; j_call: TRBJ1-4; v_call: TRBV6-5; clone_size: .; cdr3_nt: TGTGCCACCAACCCTACGGGACTTGTCTATGAAAAACTGTTTTTT; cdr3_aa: CATNPTGLVYEKLFF
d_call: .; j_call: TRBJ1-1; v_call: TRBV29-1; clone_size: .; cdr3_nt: TGCAGCGTTGATACAGGGAGCACTGAAGCTTTCTTT; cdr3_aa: CSVDTGSTEAFF
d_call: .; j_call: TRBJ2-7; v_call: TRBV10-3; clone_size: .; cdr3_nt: TGTGCCATCAGTGAGTCCACACCCGAGCAGTACTTC; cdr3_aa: CAISESTPEQYF
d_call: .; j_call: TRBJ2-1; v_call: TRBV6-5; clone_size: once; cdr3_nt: TGTGCCAGCAGTTCCCTATCTAATGAGCAGTTCTTC; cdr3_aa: CASSSLSNEQFF
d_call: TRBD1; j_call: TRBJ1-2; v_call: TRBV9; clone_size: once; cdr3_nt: TGTGCCAGCAGCGAGGGACAGGGTTACGGCTACACCTTC; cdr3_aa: CASSEGQGYGYTF
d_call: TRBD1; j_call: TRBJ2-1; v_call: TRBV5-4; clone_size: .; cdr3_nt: TGTGCCAGCAGCCCCCTGACAGGGGGTCAGTACAATGAGCAGTTCTTC; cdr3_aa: CASSPLTGGQYNEQFF
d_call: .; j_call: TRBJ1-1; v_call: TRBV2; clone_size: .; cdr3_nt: TGTGCCAGCAGTGGAGACGGAGGGTTATGGGCTTTCTTT; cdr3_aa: CASSGDGGLWAFF
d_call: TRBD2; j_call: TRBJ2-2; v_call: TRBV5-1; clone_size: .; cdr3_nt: TGCGCCAGCAGCTTGGGGACTAGCGGGAACACCGGGGAGCTGTTTTTT; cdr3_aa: CASSLGTSGNTGELFF
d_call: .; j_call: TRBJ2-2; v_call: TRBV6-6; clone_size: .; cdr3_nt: TGTGCCAGCATACAGACCCCCCCCGGGGAGCTGTTTTTT; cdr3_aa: CASIQTPPGELFF
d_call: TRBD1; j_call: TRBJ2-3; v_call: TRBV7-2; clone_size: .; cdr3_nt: TGTGCCAGCAGCTTAGCGACCGGGACAGGGGGCGGAGATACGCAGTATTTT; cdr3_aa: CASSLATGTGGGDTQYF
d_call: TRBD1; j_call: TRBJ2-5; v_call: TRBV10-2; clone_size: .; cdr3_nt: TGCGCCAGTTACAGGGGTCCCAAAGAGACCCAGTACTTC; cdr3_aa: CASYRGPKETQYF
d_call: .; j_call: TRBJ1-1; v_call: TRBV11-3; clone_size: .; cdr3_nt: TGTGCCAGCAGCTTCCAGAACACTGAAGCTTTCTTT; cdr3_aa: CASSFQNTEAFF
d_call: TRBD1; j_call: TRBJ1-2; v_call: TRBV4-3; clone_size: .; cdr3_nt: TGCGCCAGCAGCCAAGACCCAGGGGGCCCATATGGCTACACCTTC; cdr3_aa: CASSQDPGGPYGYTF
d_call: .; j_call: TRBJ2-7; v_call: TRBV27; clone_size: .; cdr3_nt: TGTGCCAGCAGCCCCGGACAGACCCGTTACGAGCAGTACTTC; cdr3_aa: CASSPGQTRYEQYF
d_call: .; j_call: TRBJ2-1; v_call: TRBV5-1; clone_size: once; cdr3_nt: TGCGCCAGCAGCTTGTCCTCCCTTTACAATGAGCAGTTCTTC; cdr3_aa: CASSLSSLYNEQFF
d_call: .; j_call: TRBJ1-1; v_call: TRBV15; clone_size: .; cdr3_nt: TGTGCCACCAGCAGAGAAACTATTGAAGCTTTCTTT; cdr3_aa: CATSRETIEAFF
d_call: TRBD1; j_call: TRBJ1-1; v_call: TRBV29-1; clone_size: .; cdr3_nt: TGCAGCGTTAGACAGGGGAGGGATGGAGCTTTCTTT; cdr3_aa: CSVRQGRDGAFF
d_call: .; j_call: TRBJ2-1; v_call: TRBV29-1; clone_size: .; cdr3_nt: TGCAGCGGGGGTAGCGCTGATGAGCAGTTCTTC; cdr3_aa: CSGGSADEQFF
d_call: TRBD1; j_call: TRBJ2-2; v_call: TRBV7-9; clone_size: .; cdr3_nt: TGTGCCAGCAGCCTTGACAGGGGGTCAAGCACCGGGGAGCTGTTTTTT; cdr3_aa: CASSLDRGSSTGELFF
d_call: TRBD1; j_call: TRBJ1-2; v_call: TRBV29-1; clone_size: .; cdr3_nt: TGCAGCGGAGGGGGCCCCCATGGCTACACCTTC; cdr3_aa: CSGGGPHGYTF
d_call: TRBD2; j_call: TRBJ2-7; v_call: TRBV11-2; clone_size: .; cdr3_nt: TGTGCCAGCAGGGTAGCGGGAGCGTACGAGCAGTACTTC; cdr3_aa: CASRVAGAYEQYF
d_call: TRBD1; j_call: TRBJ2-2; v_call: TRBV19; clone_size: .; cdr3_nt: TGTGCCAGTAGTGATCAGGGGGACACCGGGGAGCTGTTTTTT; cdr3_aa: CASSDQGDTGELFF
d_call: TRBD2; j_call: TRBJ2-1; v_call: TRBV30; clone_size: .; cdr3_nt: TGTGCCTGGAGGAGAATTGCTAGCGGGAGCTCCTACAATGAGCAGTTCTTC; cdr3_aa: CAWRRIASGSSYNEQFF
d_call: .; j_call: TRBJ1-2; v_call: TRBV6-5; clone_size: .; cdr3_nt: TGTGCCAGATTACAGGGTGTAGACTATGGCTACACCTTC; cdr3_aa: CARLQGVDYGYTF
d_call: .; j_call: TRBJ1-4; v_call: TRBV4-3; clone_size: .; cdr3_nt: TGCGCCAGCAGCCAAGTGGGCCAAAAACTGTTTTTT; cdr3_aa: CASSQVGQKLFF
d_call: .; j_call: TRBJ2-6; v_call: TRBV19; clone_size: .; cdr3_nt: TGTGCCAGTAGTTCAGTTGGGGGACTCAGCTCTGGGGCCAACGTCCTGACTTTC; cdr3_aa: CASSSVGGLSSGANVLTF
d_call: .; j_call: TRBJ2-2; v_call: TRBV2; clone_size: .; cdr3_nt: TGTGCCAGCAGTGAAAACCTTTTTACAGGGCTGAATAACACCGGGGAGCTGTTTTTT; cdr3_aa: CASSENLFTGLNNTGELFF
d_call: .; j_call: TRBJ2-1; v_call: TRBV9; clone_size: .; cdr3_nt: TGTGCCAGCAGCGTAGGGGCGGGGGCTTTGGAGCAGTTCTTC; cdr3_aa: CASSVGAGALEQFF
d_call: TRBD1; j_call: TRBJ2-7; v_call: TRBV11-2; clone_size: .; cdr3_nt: TGTGCCAGCAGCTTAGAAGGGCAGGGGGCTTACGAGCAGTACTTC; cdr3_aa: CASSLEGQGAYEQYF
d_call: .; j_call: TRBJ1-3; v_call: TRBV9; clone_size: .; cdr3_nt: TGTGCCAGCAGTCCCCTTCAGGGTGCTGGAAACACCATATATTTT; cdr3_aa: CASSPLQGAGNTIYF
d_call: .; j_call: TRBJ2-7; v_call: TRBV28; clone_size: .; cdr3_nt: TGTGCCAGCACGGGGTTCTACGAGCAGTACTTC; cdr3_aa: CASTGFYEQYF
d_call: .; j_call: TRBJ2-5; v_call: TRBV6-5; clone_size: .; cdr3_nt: TGTGCCAGCAGCTTCGGAGAGACCCAGTACTTC; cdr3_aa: CASSFGETQYF
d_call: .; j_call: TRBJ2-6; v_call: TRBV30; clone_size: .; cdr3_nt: TGTGCCTGGAGTTTCACCAGGGCCCTCTCTGGGGCCAACGTCCTGACTTTC; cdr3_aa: CAWSFTRALSGANVLTF
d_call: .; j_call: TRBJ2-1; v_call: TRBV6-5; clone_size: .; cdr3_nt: TGTGCCAGCAGCCTACAGGGAAATGAGCAGTTCTTC; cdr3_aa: CASSLQGNEQFF
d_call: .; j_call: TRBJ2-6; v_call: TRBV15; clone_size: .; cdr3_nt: TGTGCCACCAGCAGAGTGTGGGCTGTAAGCTCTGGGGCCAACGTCCTGACTTTC; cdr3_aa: CATSRVWAVSSGANVLTF
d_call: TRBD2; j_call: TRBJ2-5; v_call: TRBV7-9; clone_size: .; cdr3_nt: TGTGCCAGCAGAGGCGGGAGTTACGAGACCCAGTACTTC; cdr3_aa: CASRGGSYETQYF
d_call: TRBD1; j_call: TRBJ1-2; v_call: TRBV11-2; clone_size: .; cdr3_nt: TGTGCCAGCAGCTTAGCCCGGGACAGGAACTATGGCTACACCTTC; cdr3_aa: CASSLARDRNYGYTF
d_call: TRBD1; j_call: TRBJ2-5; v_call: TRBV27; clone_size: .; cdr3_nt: TGTGCCAGCGTCGCCGGGACAGGGACCCAAGAGACCCAGTACTTC; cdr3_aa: CASVAGTGTQETQYF
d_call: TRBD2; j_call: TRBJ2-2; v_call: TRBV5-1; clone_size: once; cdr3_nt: TGCGCCAGCAGGCTAGGACTAGCGGGATTGACCGGGGAGCTGTTTTTT; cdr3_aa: CASRLGLAGLTGELFF
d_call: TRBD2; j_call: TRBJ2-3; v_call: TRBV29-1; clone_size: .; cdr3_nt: TGCAGCGTTGAAGATTCCTGGACTAGCGGGAGGGGGGCAGATACGCAGTATTTT; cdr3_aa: CSVEDSWTSGRGADTQYF
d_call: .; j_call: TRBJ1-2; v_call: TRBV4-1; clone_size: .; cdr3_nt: TGCGCCAGCAGCCAAGACCCAGGCGCTGGGCCCTATGGCTACACCTTC; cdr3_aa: CASSQDPGAGPYGYTF
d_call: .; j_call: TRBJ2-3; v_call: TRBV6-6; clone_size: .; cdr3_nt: TGTGCCAGCAGTTCCGGTGGCGGGGGCACAGATACGCAGTATTTT; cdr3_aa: CASSSGGGGTDTQYF
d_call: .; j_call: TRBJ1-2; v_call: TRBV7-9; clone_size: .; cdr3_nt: TGTGCCAGCAGCGTATATGGGGGGGCAGAAGGCTACACCTTC; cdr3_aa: CASSVYGGAEGYTF
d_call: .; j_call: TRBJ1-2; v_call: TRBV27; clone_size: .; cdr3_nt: TGTGCCAGCAGTTTATCAACTTACTCCTATGGCTACACCTTC; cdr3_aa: CASSLSTYSYGYTF
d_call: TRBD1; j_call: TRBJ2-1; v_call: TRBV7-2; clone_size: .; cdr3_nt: TGTGCCAGCAGCTTCGGGACAGAGTACAGGAATGAGCAGTTCTTC; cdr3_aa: CASSFGTEYRNEQFF
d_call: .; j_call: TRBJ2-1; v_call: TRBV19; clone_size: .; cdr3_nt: TGTGCCAGTAGTATCCCCCGACTAGATAGGTACAATGAGCAGTTCTTC; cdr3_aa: CASSIPRLDRYNEQFF
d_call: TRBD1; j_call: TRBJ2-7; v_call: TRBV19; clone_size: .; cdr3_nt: TGTGCCAGTAGTATCGGGACAGTTAGTGCCTACGAGCAGTACTTC; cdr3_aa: CASSIGTVSAYEQYF
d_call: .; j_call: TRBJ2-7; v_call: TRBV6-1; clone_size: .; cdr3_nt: TGTGCCAGCAATGGCGGGATGTCCTACGAGCAGTACTTC; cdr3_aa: CASNGGMSYEQYF
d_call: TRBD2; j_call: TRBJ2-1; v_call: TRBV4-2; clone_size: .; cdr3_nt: TGTGCCAGCAGCCAAGTTAGTAGCGGGATTTACTACAATGAGCAGTTCTTC; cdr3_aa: CASSQVSSGIYYNEQFF
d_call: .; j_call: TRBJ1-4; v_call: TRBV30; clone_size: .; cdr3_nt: TGTGCCTGGAGTGTGTGGGGACTTAATGAAAAACTGTTTTTT; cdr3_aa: CAWSVWGLNEKLFF
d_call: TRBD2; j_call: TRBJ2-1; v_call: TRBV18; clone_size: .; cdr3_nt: TGTGCCAGCTCCCCAGTAGCGGGAGAACTCAATGAGCAGTTCTTC; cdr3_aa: CASSPVAGELNEQFF
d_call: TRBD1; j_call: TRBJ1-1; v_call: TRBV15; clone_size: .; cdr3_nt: TGTGCCACCAGCAGACTGGACAGGGGGCGGGATGAAGCTTTCTTT; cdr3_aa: CATSRLDRGRDEAFF